These 29 T cell receptor beta chains came from one sample sequenced in a study of blood T cell repertoires in COVID-19. Profiled with immunoSEQ multiplex PCR; TCRdb holds only in-frame clones, not every one. The table shows some 39,000 clones, with around 85% occurring only once. The sequenced sample consisted of peripheral blood. The source is a man in his forties with active COVID-19.

The genes are TRBV14 and TRBJ1-1; no clear D. The V gene lost 0 bases and the J gene lost 8 bases, with 10 bases spanning the gap. This CDR3 has 13 amino acids. Germline-derived CDR1 and CDR2 are SGHDN and FVKESK. The CDR3 region is CASSQERGREAFF. The CDR3 nucleotides are TGTGCCAGCAGCCAAGAGAGAGGTAGGGAAGCTTTCTTT.

The CDR3 sequence is CASSQKLAGGTDTQYF. The CDR3 DNA reads as TGTGCCAGCAGCCAAAAACTAGCGGGAGGCACAGATACGCAGTATTTT. The chain links TRBV4-2 to TRBJ2-3; 11 bases align to TRBD2. The CDR3 extends over 16 amino acids. Germline assignment: CDR1 LGHNA and CDR2 YNFKEQ. The V segment lost 2 bases and the J segment 1 base; nucleotides outside the gene matches: 2.

The chain recombines TRBV7-2 with TRBJ2-1, with D possibly being TRBD2 (6 bases). The V gene's germline CDR1 is SGHTA and CDR2 FQGNSA. This CDR3 has 15 amino acids. V gave up 3 bases and J gave up 6 bases, with 15 bases separating them. The CDR3 bases are TGTGCCAGCAGCTTCGTCACGGGAGCGAGCAATGAGCAGTTCTTC. Translated: CASSFVTGASNEQFF.

This clone was seen only a few times. The chain carries TRBV6-5 and TRBJ1-6; D unresolved. Germline assignment: CDR1 MNHEY and CDR2 SVGAGI. V was pared by 4 bases and J by 10 bases, with 14 bases between. The CDR3 length is 14 residues. Written as DNA, the CDR3 is TGTGCCAGCAGTTCAGCCGTGCAGGAATCACCCCTCCACTTT. Translated: CASSSAVQESPLHF.

This sequence joins TRBV4-1 and TRBJ2-3, with 11 nucleotides matching TRBD2. Trimming at V came to 3 bases and at J to 0 bases, leaving 17 bases not matched to a gene. Looked up from germline, CDR1 is MGHRA and CDR2 is YSYEKL. This CDR3 is 21 amino acids long. Here the CDR3 DNA reads TGCGCCAGCAGCCACGCCCCGGGGACAGCTAGCGGGAGGTGGAGCACAGATACGCAGTATTTT. Translation gives CASSHAPGTASGRWSTDTQYF.

J is TRBJ2-1 and V is TRBV25-1; 9 nucleotides align to TRBD2. Germline V gene sequence: CDR1 MGHDK, CDR2 SYGVNS. J gave up 9 bases and V 2 bases, and 2 bases lay outside the gene matches. This CDR3 is built from 13 residues. As DNA, the CDR3 is TGTGCCAGCAGTGAAACTAGCGGGCCTGAGCAGTTCTTC. Protein: CASSETSGPEQFF.

The V and J genes are TRBV9 and TRBJ2-1; D may be TRBD1 (5 bases). Trimming removed 3 bases at V and 4 bases at J, with 14 bases between. CDR1 is SGDLS, CDR2 YYNGEE, per germline. This CDR3 has 15 residues. CDR3: CASSALWGLYNEQFF. Written as DNA, the CDR3 is TGTGCCAGCAGCGCATTGTGGGGCTTGTACAATGAGCAGTTCTTC.

The chain is built from TRBV7-3 and TRBJ2-2, with a possible D match to TRBD1 (7 bases). The length of the CDR3 is 14 residues. The V end lost 8 bases, the J end lost 0 bases, and 10 bases lay between the germline ends. The germline V gene encodes CDR1 SGHTA and CDR2 FQGTGA. The DNA for the CDR3 is TGTGCCAGCGGCAGGGGGGCGAACACCGGGGAGCTGTTTTTT. The encoded protein is CASGRGANTGELFF.

The chain uses TRBV5-5 and TRBJ2-7, with TRBD1 matching over 10 bases. Per germline, CDR1 SGHKS and CDR2 YYEKEE (reference sequence). There are 16 residues in the CDR3. V lost 2 bases and J lost 6; bases outside the gene matches: 11. The CDR3 here is CASSFLPGQGTGEQYF. CDR3 bases: TGTGCCAGCAGCTTTTTACCGGGACAGGGGACGGGCGAGCAGTACTTC. Together with reference TRBV5-5 and TRBJ2-7, the CDR3 gives the full variable domain: DAGVTQSPTHLIKTRGQQVTLRCSPISGHKSVSWYQQVLGQGPQFIFQYYEKEERGRGNFPDRFSARQFPNYSSELNVNALLLGDSALYLCASSFLPGQGTGEQYFGPGTRLTVT.

This clone is a singleton in its sample. The V gene is TRBV6-5, the J gene TRBJ1-4; D might be TRBD1 (6 bases). Germline values: CDR1 MNHEY, CDR2 SVGAGI. The V end was cut by 6 bases, the J end by 8 bases, with 16 bases between. CDR3 size: 14 residues. DNA of the CDR3: TGTGCCAGCAGACCTCAGGGGAAAGGGGAAAAACTGTTTTTT. Encoded protein: CASRPQGKGEKLFF.

The chain uses TRBV18 and TRBJ1-1; weak D call: TRBD1 (5 bases). The CDR3 length is 17 residues. CDR1 and CDR2 (germline): KGHSH, LQKENI. Trimming removed 3 bases at V and 2 bases at J, with 19 bases between. The CDR3 is CASSPTVLRGTNTEAFF. The CDR3 bases are TGTGCCAGCTCACCGACAGTTCTACGGGGGACTAACACTGAAGCTTTCTTT.

This clone occurred once. The CDR3 sequence is CASSITPGSGNTIYF. CDR3 bases: TGTGCCAGTAGTATAACTCCGGGATCTGGAAACACCATATATTTT. This chain uses TRBV19 with TRBJ1-3; D uncertain. This CDR3 spans 15 amino acids. Trimming took 2 bases from V and 1 from J, leaving 9 bases between them. From germline, CDR1 is LNHDA and CDR2 SQIVND (reference sequence).

CDR3 DNA: TGTGCCAGCAGCGGGACAGGGGGCGAAGAGACCCAGTACTTC. This gives the protein CASSGTGGEETQYF. This chain links TRBV5-5 with TRBJ2-5; 12 nucleotides match TRBD1. In germline, CDR1 is SGHKS, CDR2 YYEKEE (reference sequence). This CDR3 has 14 residues. The J segment lost 3 bases and the V segment lost 4 bases, leaving 1 base of the junction unmatched. The full variable domain, its missing parts supplied by reference TRBV5-5 and TRBJ2-5, is DAGVTQSPTHLIKTRGQQVTLRCSPISGHKSVSWYQQVLGQGPQFIFQYYEKEERGRGNFPDRFSARQFPNYSSELNVNALLLGDSALYLCASSGTGGEETQYFGPGTRLLVL.

The chain has TRBV6-6 and TRBJ2-1; TRBD2 agrees at 7 bases. Germline assignment: CDR1 MNHNY and CDR2 SVGAGI (reference sequence). The CDR3 is 16 amino acids. The trim removed 0 bases at V and 6 bases at J, leaving 8 bases unmatched. CDR3 amino acids: CASSYSRGSAGNEQFF. CDR3 coding DNA: TGTGCCAGCAGTTACTCGCGCGGGAGCGCGGGCAATGAGCAGTTCTTC.

The chain uses TRBV7-2 and TRBJ2-2; 10 bases align to TRBD2. The CDR3 spans 16 residues. Germline loops: CDR1 SGHTA, CDR2 FQGNSA. V shed 3 bases and J 4 bases; nucleotides not matched to a gene: 5. The CDR3 bases are TGTGCCAGCAGCTTTGCTAGCGGGAGCGGCACCGGGGAGCTGTTTTTT. Translation gives CASSFASGSGTGELFF.

This clone showed up just once. The CDR3 protein is CASSQRTGGEQFF. The CDR3 DNA follows: TGCGCCAGCAGCCAAAGGACGGGGGGTGAGCAGTTCTTC. V is TRBV10-1 and J is TRBJ2-1; TRBD2 agrees at 7 bases. The CDR3 is made up of 13 amino acids. CDR1 and CDR2 from the germline V gene are WNHNN and SYGVQD (reference sequence). Trimming cost V 6 bases and J 9 bases; bases outside gene matches: 8.

The genes are TRBV5-1 and TRBJ1-1, with no clear D. V lost 0 bases and J 1 base, leaving 10 bases between the germline ends. The CDR3 has 15 residues. Germline V gene sequence: CDR1 SGHRS, CDR2 YFSETQ. CDR3: CASSLATTKNTEAFF. CDR3 in DNA: TGCGCCAGCAGCTTGGCCACAACCAAGAACACTGAAGCTTTCTTT.

The chain combines TRBV9 with TRBJ1-4, with a tentative D call TRBD1 (5 bases). Trimming left V 0 bases short and J 5 bases short, with 11 bases between. CDR3 length: 15 residues. The germline V gene encodes CDR1 SGDLS and CDR2 YYNGEE. The CDR3 DNA sequence: TGTGCCAGCAGCGTAGGGGGCAGAAGGAATGAAAAACTGTTTTTT. Its translation is CASSVGGRRNEKLFF.

The chain is built from TRBV29-1 and TRBJ2-7; 8 bases agree with TRBD1. The ends lost 7 bases at V and 3 bases at J; junction bases unmatched: 8. CDR1 is SQVTM, CDR2 ANQGSEA, per germline. This CDR3 is 13 amino acids long. CDR3 bases: TGCAGCGCGTCCGGGACAGGCTACTACGAGCAGTACTTC. As protein: CSASGTGYYEQYF.

The genes are TRBV28 and TRBJ2-7, with 8 bases lining up with TRBD2. The CDR3 consists of 16 residues. Germline-derived CDR1 and CDR2 are MDHEN and SYDVKM. The trim removed 4 bases at V and 0 bases at J, leaving 8 bases unmatched. The CDR3 here is CASSSSAGASSYEQYF. The CDR3 DNA sequence: TGTGCCAGCAGTTCTTCAGCGGGAGCGAGCTCCTACGAGCAGTACTTC.

The V and J genes are TRBV10-1 and TRBJ1-1; D possibly corresponds to TRBD1 (6 bases). Trimming stripped 6 bases from V and 0 bases from J, with 11 bases between. This CDR3 is built from 14 residues. CDR1 is WNHNN and CDR2 is SYGVQD in the germline V gene (reference sequence). CDR3 sequence (DNA): TGCGCCAGCAGCACCGGGACACTGAACACTGAAGCTTTCTTT. It encodes CASSTGTLNTEAFF.

This clone was found once. The J gene is TRBJ1-2, the V gene TRBV7-2; tentatively, D is TRBD1 (6 bases). V gave up 2 bases and J gave up 6 bases, with 13 bases separating them. The CDR3 runs to 14 residues. The germline V gene encodes CDR1 SGHTA and CDR2 FQGNSA. The CDR3 DNA reads TGTGCCAGCAGCTTATCAGGACAGTACCATGGCTACACCTTC. Its translation: CASSLSGQYHGYTF. Full variable domain (rest looked up from reference TRBV7-2 and TRBJ1-2): GAGVSQSPSNKVTEKGKDVELRCDPISGHTALYWYRQSLGQGLEFLIYFQGNSAPDKSGLPSDRFSAERTGGSVSTLTIQRTQQEDSAVYLCASSLSGQYHGYTFGSGTRLTVV.

The chain couples TRBV6-5 to TRBJ1-1; maybe TRBD1 (5 bases). The V gene lost 7 bases and the J gene lost 2 bases, with 11 bases spanning the gap. The CDR3 spans 13 residues. From germline, CDR1 is MNHEY and CDR2 SVGAGI. The CDR3 loop reads CASTGQGNTEAFF. CDR3 sequence (DNA): TGTGCCAGCACAGGGCAGGGAAACACTGAAGCTTTCTTT.

This chain joins TRBV7-9 and TRBJ2-7, with 8 bases aligning to TRBD2. V dropped 3 bases and J dropped 5; count of bases not matched to a gene: 6. The CDR3 spans 14 residues. CDR1 is SEHNR, CDR2 FQNEAQ, per germline (reference sequence). The CDR3 loop is CASSFGGGRNEQYF. CDR3 sequence (DNA): TGTGCCAGCAGCTTCGGTGGCGGGAGGAACGAGCAGTACTTC.

J is TRBJ1-4 and V is TRBV28; 9 nucleotides line up with TRBD1. Looked up from germline, CDR1 is MDHEN and CDR2 is SYDVKM. This CDR3 is built from 16 residues. The trim removed 5 bases at V and 3 bases at J, leaving 7 bases unmatched. CDR3 nucleotide sequence: TGTGCCAGCAGTCTGACCCGGACAGGGGCTAATGAAAAACTGTTTTTT. Its protein is CASSLTRTGANEKLFF.

V gene TRBV19 combines with J gene TRBJ1-4, with 10 bases matching TRBD1. With 9 bases clipped from V and 7 bases from J, the junction kept 5 bases outside the gene matches. Germline V gives CDR1 LNHDA, CDR2 SQIVND (reference sequence). This CDR3 has 13 residues. The CDR3 region is CASQTGGGEKLFF. DNA of the CDR3: TGTGCCAGCCAGACAGGGGGCGGTGAAAAACTGTTTTTT.

This chain links TRBV10-2 with TRBJ2-5; 12 positions agree with TRBD2. The CDR3 contains 15 residues. Looked up from germline, CDR1 is WSHSY and CDR2 is SAAADI. V shed 3 bases, J shed 4 bases, and the junction held 3 bases outside the gene matches. The CDR3 spells CASSEGLAGSETQYF. Written as DNA, the CDR3 is TGCGCCAGCAGTGAAGGACTAGCGGGATCAGAGACCCAGTACTTC.

The chain employs TRBV29-1 and TRBJ1-2; no clear D gene. V was pared by 3 bases and J by 1 base, with 9 bases between. Germline V gene lookup returns CDR1 SQVTM and CDR2 ANQGSEA. CDR3 size: 13 residues. Here the CDR3 DNA reads TGCAGCGTTGAGGAGGGATATAACTATGGCTACACCTTC. It encodes CSVEEGYNYGYTF.

The V call is TRBV7-9, the J call TRBJ1-2; the D gene is possibly TRBD1 (6 bases). This CDR3 contains 15 residues. The germline V gene has CDR1 SEHNR and CDR2 FQNEAQ (reference sequence). V was pared by 5 bases and J by 4 bases, with 17 bases between. The CDR3 DNA reads TGTGCCAGCAGCGAATCCCGCGGACAGCTCTATGGCTACACCTTC. It translates to CASSESRGQLYGYTF.